One and the same sample provided the 9 T cell receptor beta chains below, sequenced in a study of cytomegalovirus exposure and HLA in healthy donors. In the PCR, 60 Vbeta and 13 Jbeta primers were used. The table came from immunoSEQ multiplex PCR; TCRdb's copy has only in-frame clones and leaves some out. The table includes about 130,000 clones, around 77% detected once. Sequencing input: PBMCs. The receptor source for this set is a middle-aged woman in good health and CMV-seropositive.

This clone has a handful of counts. The chain uses TRBV9 and TRBJ2-3; D gene uncertain. The V end lost 0 bases, the J end lost 0 bases, and 11 bases lay between the germline ends. Germline CDR1 reads SGDLS; CDR2 reads YYNGEE. The CDR3 has 16 residues. In DNA, the CDR3 is TGTGCCAGCAGCGTAGGAGGCGGCTCTAGCACAGATACGCAGTATTTT. It codes for CASSVGGGSSTDTQYF.

This rearrangement joins TRBV7-9 to TRBJ2-1; D unresolved. CDR1 is SEHNR, CDR2 FQNEAQ, per germline (reference sequence). The CDR3 totals 12 residues. V was cut by 2 bases and J by 6 bases, with 5 bases left in between. The CDR3 nucleotides read TGTGCCAGCAGCTTAAGGAGCAATGAGCAGTTCTTC. It codes for CASSLRSNEQFF.

About this clone: The identical CDR3 is also encoded by other nucleotide sequences in the sample. V usage is TRBV19 and J usage is TRBJ2-3; 7 nucleotides agree with TRBD1. The trim removed 7 bases at V and 0 bases at J, leaving 4 bases unmatched. This CDR3 region has 14 residues. Germline values: CDR1 LNHDA, CDR2 SQIVND (reference sequence). CDR3 DNA: TGTGCCAGTAAAAGGGACAGAAGCACAGATACGCAGTATTTT. Translating gives CASKRDRSTDTQYF.

The CDR3 spells CATSRERTATYEQYF. Written as DNA, the CDR3 is TGTGCCACCAGCAGAGAAAGGACAGCAACCTACGAGCAGTACTTC. The V call is TRBV15, the J call TRBJ2-7, with D tentatively TRBD1 (6 bases). The ends were cut back, 0 bases at V and 2 bases at J, with 11 bases in the middle. The V gene's germline CDR1 is LNHNV and CDR2 YYDKDF (reference sequence). This CDR3 is built from 15 residues.

The chain employs TRBV4-1 and TRBJ1-2; 8 positions match TRBD1. CDR1 MGHRA and CDR2 YSYEKL come from the germline V gene. Trimming cost V 0 bases and J 8 bases; bases outside gene matches: 11. The CDR3 consists of 16 residues. The DNA of the CDR3 is TGCGCCAGCAGCCAAGACCCCGGGACAGGAGATAGGGGCTACACCTTC. Encoded protein: CASSQDPGTGDRGYTF.

This clone was picked up a small number of times. The chain has TRBV9 and TRBJ2-7, with 9 bases aligning to TRBD1. The V and J ends lost 0 bases and 1 base, in that order; junction bases with no gene match: 5. Germline CDR1 and CDR2: SGDLS and YYNGEE. The CDR3 loop spans 16 amino acids. CDR3 in DNA: TGTGCCAGCAGCGTAGACATAGGACAGGGGTCCTACGAGCAGTACTTC. This sequence encodes CASSVDIGQGSYEQYF.

The rearrangement links TRBV7-7 to TRBJ2-1; a possible D gene is TRBD2 (6 bases). The CDR3 sequence is 16 residues long. V lost 7 bases and J 2 bases, leaving 18 bases between the germline ends. CDR1 is SSHAT and CDR2 is FNYEAQ in the germline V gene (reference sequence). DNA for the CDR3: TGTGCCAGCACCTCTGGGTGGCTAGCGCCCTACAATGAGCAGTTCTTC. Translated: CASTSGWLAPYNEQFF.

This clone appeared a few times. The chain uses TRBV5-4 and TRBJ2-3, with 7 bases lining up with TRBD1. Germline V gene data show CDR1 as SGHNT and CDR2 as YYREEE (reference sequence). This CDR3 spans 15 amino acids. V shed 2 bases, J shed 4 bases, and the junction held 7 bases outside the gene matches. The CDR3 reads CASSFRQGGADTQYF. The CDR3, as DNA: TGTGCCAGCAGCTTTCGACAGGGTGGGGCAGATACGCAGTATTTT.

The chain recombines TRBV6-6 with TRBJ1-2; unclear D gene. This CDR3 contains 14 residues. In germline, CDR1 is MNHNY, CDR2 SVGAGI (reference sequence). With 8 bases removed from V and 7 bases from J, the gap between germline ends came to 20 bases. CDR3 region: CASQGVGGPGGYTF. The CDR3 nucleotides are TGTGCCAGCCAAGGAGTAGGAGGGCCCGGTGGCTACACCTTC.